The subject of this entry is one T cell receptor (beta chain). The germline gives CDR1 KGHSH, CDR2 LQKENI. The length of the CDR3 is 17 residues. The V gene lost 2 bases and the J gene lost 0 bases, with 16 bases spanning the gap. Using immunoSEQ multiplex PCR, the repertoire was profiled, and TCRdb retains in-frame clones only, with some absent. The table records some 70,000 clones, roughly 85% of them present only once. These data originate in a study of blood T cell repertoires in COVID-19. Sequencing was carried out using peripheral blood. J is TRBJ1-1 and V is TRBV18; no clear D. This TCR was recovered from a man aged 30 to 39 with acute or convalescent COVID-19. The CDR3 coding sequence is TGTGCCAGCTCACCAACGCAGGTGGCAGAGATGAACACTGAAGCTTTCTTT. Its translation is CASSPTQVAEMNTEAFF.